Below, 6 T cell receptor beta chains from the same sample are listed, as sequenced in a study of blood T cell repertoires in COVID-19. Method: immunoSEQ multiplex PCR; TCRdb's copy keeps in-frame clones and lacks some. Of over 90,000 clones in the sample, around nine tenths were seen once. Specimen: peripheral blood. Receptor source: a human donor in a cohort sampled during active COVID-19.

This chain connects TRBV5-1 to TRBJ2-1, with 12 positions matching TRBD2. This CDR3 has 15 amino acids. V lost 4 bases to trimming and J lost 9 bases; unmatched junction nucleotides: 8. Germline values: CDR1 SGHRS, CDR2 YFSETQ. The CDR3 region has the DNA TGCGCCAGCAGCCCAAGGACTAGCGGGAATAGTGAGCAGTTCTTC. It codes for CASSPRTSGNSEQFF.

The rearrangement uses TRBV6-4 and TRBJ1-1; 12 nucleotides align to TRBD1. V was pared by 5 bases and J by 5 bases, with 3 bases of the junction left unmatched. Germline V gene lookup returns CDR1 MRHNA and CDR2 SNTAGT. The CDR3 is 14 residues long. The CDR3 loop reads CASSRDRGQTEAFF. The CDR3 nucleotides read TGTGCCAGCAGTAGGGACAGGGGGCAAACTGAAGCTTTCTTT.

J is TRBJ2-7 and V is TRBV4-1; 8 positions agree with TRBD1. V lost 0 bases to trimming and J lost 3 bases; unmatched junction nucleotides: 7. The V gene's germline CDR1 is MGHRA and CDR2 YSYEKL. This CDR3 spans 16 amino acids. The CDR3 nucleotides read TGCGCCAGCAGCCAAGATGGGGCAGGGGGCCACTACGAGCAGTACTTC. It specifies CASSQDGAGGHYEQYF.

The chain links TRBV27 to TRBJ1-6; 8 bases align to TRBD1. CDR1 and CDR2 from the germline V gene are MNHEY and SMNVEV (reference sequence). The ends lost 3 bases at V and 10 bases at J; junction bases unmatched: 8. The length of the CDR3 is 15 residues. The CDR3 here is CASSLGTGSGSPLHF. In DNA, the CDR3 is TGTGCCAGCAGTTTGGGGACAGGTTCTGGATCACCCCTCCACTTT.

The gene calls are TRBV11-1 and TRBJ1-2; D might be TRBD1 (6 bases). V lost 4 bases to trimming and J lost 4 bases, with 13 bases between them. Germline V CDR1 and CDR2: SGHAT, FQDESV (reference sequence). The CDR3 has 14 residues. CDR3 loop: CASSSPQGLYGYTF. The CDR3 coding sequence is TGTGCCAGCAGCTCCCCCCAGGGGCTCTATGGCTACACCTTC.

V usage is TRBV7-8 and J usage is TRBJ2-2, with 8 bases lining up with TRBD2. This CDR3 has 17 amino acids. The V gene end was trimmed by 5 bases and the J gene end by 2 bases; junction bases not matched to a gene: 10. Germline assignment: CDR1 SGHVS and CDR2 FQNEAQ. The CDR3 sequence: CASSRLSGGPNTGELFF. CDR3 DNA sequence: TGTGCCAGCAGCCGGTTATCGGGAGGGCCAAACACCGGGGAGCTGTTTTTT.